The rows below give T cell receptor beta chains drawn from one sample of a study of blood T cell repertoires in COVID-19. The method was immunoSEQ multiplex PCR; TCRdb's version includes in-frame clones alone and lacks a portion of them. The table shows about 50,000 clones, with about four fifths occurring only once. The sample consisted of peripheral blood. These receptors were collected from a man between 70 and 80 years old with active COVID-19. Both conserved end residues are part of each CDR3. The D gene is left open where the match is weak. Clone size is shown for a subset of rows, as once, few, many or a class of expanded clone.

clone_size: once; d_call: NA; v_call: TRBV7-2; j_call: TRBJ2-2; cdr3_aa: CASSLSRGNTGELFF; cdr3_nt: TGTGCCAGCAGCTTATCTCGGGGTAACACCGGGGAGCTGTTTTTT
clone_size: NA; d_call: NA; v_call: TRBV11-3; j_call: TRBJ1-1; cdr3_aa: CASSSTRDTEAFF; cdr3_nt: TGTGCCAGCAGCTCTACGAGAGACACTGAAGCTTTCTTT
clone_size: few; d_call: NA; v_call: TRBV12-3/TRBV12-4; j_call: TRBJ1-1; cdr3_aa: CASNLGETEAFF; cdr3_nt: TGTGCCAGCAACCTAGGGGAAACTGAAGCTTTCTTT
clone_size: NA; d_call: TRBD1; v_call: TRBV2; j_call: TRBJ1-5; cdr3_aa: CASSWTGDQPQHF; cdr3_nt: TGTGCCAGCAGTTGGACAGGGGATCAGCCCCAGCATTTT
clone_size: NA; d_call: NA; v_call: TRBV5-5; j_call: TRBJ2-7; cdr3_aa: CASSLGDTSSYEQYF; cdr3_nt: TGTGCCAGCAGCTTGGGGGACACGAGCTCCTACGAGCAGTACTTC
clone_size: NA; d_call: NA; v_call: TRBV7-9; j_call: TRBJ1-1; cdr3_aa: CASSRQANTEAFF; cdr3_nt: TGTGCCAGCAGCCGACAGGCGAACACTGAAGCTTTCTTT
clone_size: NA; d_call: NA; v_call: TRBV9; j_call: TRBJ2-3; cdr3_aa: CASSVAGYATDTQYF; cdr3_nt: TGTGCCAGCAGCGTAGCGGGATACGCCACAGATACGCAGTATTTT
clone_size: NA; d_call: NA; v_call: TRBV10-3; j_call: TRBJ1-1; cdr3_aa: CAISTGHSGTEAFF; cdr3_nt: TGTGCCATCAGTACGGGACATAGTGGCACTGAAGCTTTCTTT
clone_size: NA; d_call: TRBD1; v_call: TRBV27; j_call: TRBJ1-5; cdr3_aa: CASRLTGFNNQPQHF; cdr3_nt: TGTGCCAGCAGATTGACAGGGTTTAACAATCAGCCCCAGCATTTT
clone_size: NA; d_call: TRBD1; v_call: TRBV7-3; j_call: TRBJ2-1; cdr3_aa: CASSLIGQGGDNEQFF; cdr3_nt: TGTGCCAGCAGCTTAATCGGACAGGGCGGAGACAATGAGCAGTTCTTC
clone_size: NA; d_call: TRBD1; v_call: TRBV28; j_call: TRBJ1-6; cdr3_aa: CASSGETGVISPLHF; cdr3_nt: TGTGCCAGCAGCGGGGAGACAGGGGTTATCTCACCCCTCCACTTT
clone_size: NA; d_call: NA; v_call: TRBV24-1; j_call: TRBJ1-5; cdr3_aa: CATSEGRDNQPQHF; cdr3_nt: TGTGCCACCAGTGAAGGGAGGGACAATCAGCCCCAGCATTTT
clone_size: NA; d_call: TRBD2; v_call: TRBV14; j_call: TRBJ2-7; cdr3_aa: CASSHLRTSGRAGEQYF; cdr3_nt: TGTGCCAGCAGCCACCTACGGACTAGCGGGAGGGCCGGCGAGCAGTACTTC
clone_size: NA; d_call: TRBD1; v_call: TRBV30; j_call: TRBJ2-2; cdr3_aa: CAWSPRQGANTGELFF; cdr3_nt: TGTGCCTGGAGTCCCCGGCAGGGGGCGAACACCGGGGAGCTGTTTTTT
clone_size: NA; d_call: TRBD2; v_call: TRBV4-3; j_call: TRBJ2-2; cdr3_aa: CASSIWLMGPVSGRDTGELFF; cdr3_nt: TGCGCCAGCAGCATTTGGCTAATGGGACCGGTTAGCGGGAGGGACACCGGGGAGCTGTTTTTT
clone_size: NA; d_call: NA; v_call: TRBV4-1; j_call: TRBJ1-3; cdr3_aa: CASSDRGLISGNTIYF; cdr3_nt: TGCGCCAGCAGCGACCGGGGACTGATCTCTGGAAACACCATATATTTT
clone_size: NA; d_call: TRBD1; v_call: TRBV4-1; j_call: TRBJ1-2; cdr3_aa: CASSQSGQGAYGYTF; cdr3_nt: TGCGCCAGCAGCCAGTCGGGACAGGGAGCTTATGGCTACACCTTC
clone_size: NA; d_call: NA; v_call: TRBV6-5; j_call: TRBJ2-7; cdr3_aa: CASSQGSSYEQYF; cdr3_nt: TGTGCCAGCAGCCAGGGTTCCTCCTACGAGCAGTACTTC
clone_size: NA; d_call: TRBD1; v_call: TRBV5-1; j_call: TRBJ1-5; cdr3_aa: CASSPGQLDQPQHF; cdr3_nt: TGCGCCAGCAGCCCGGGACAGCTAGATCAGCCCCAGCATTTT
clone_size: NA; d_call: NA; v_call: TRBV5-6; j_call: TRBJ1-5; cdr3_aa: CASSYDRNQPQHF; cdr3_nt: TGTGCCAGCAGCTACGACAGAAATCAGCCCCAGCATTTT
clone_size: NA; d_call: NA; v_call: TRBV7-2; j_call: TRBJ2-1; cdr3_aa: CASSLGLRTNSYNEQFF; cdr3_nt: TGTGCCAGCAGCTTAGGGTTGAGGACAAACTCCTACAATGAGCAGTTCTTC
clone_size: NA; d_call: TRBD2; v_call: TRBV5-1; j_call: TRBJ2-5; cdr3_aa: CASSLGLAGGVQETQYF; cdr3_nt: TGCGCCAGCAGCTTGGGACTAGCGGGAGGAGTGCAAGAGACCCAGTACTTC
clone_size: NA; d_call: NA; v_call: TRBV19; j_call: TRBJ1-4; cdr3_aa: CASRKTRGGFEKLFF; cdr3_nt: TGTGCCAGTAGGAAGACAAGAGGGGGTTTTGAAAAACTGTTTTTT
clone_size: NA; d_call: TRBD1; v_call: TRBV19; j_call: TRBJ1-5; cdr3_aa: CASNTGARRGNQPQHF; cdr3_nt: TGTGCCAGTAACACAGGGGCGAGGCGGGGCAATCAGCCCCAGCATTTT
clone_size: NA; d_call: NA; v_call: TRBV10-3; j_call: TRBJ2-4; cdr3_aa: CAISELASRTKNIQYF; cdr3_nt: TGTGCCATCAGTGAGCTCGCCTCTAGAACCAAAAACATTCAGTACTTC
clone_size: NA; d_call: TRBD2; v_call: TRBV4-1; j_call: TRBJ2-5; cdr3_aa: CASSPAGGSETQYF; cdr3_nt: TGCGCCAGCAGCCCCGCGGGGGGTTCAGAGACCCAGTACTTC
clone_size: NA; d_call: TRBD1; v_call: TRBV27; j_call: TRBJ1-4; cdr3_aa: CASSLQGAPEKLFF; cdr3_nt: TGTGCCAGCAGTTTACAGGGGGCGCCTGAAAAACTGTTTTTT
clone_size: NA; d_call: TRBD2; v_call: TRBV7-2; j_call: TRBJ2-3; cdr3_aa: CASSSGLAGAPTDTQYF; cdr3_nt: TGTGCCAGCAGCTCGGGACTAGCGGGAGCACCCACAGATACGCAGTATTTT
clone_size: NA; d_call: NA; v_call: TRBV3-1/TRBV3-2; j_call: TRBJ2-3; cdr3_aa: CASSQQGYTDTQYF; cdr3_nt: TGTGCCAGCAGCCAACAGGGGTACACAGATACGCAGTATTTT
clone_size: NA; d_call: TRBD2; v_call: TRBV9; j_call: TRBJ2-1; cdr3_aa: CASPGASGSRQFF; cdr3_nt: TGTGCCAGCCCTGGGGCTAGCGGGAGCCGGCAGTTCTTC
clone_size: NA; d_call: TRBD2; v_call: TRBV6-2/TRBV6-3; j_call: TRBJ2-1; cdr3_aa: CASSYGGLAGSNEQFF; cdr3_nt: TGTGCCAGCAGTTACGGGGGACTAGCGGGATCCAATGAGCAGTTCTTC
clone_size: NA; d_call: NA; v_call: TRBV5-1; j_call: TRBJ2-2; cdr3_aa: CASSFPGGELFF; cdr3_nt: TGCGCCAGCAGCTTCCCGGGCGGGGAGCTGTTTTTT
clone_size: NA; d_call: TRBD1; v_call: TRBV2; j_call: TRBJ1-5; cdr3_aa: CASSYRQGPQPQHF; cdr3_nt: TGTGCCAGCAGCTACAGACAGGGTCCCCAGCCCCAGCATTTT
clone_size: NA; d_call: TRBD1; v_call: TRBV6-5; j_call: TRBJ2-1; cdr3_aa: CASSFGQASYNEQFF; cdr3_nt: TGTGCCAGCAGTTTCGGACAGGCCTCCTACAATGAGCAGTTCTTC
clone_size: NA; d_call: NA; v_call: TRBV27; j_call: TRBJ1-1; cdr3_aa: CASSLSTGGEAFF; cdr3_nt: TGTGCCAGCAGTTTATCAACGGGAGGTGAAGCTTTCTTT
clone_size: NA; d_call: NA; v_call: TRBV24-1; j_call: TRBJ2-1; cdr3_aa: CATSDLTGSYNEQFF; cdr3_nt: TGTGCCACCAGTGATTTGACTGGCTCCTACAATGAGCAGTTCTTC
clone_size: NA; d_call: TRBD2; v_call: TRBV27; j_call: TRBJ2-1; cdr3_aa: CASSPLGEGPIEQFF; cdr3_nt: TGTGCCAGCTCCCCCTTGGGGGAGGGCCCGATTGAGCAGTTCTTC
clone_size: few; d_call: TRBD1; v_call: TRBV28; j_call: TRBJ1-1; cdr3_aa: CASRARDRGMNTEAFF; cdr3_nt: TGTGCCAGCAGAGCCCGGGACAGGGGAATGAACACTGAAGCTTTCTTT
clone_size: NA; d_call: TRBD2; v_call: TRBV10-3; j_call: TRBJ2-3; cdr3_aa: CAISGLAGATDTQYF; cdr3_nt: TGTGCCATCAGTGGGTTAGCGGGAGCCACAGATACGCAGTATTTT
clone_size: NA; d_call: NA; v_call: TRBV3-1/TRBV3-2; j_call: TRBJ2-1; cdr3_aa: CASSQDWAYNEQFF; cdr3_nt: TGTGCCAGCAGCCAAGATTGGGCATACAATGAGCAGTTCTTC